This T cell receptor delta chain is drawn from a study of Vδ1+ human thymocytes (dated by TCRdb to about 2018). At the level of the whole study: The study characterised mRNA-level TRG and TRD CDR3 repertoires of highly purified Vdelta1+ thymocytes from young children as a data resource. Validation of the multiplex-based CDR3 amplicon strategy against 5'RACE-based CDR3 amplicon generation methods had been performed previously. The paper as a whole reports these results and caveats: The thymic TRG and TRD repertoires appeared highly polyclonal, with Gaussian CDR3 length distributions, in contrast to the oligoclonal repertoires of peripheral blood. Many TRG clonotypes were found to be shared between donors (up to roughly 6.9x10^3), whereas TRD repertoires were found to be essentially private (max roughly 100 shared). Although sort purity was high, about 20% of thymic TRD sequences were Vdelta2 (with a few Vdelta3), in contrast to the peripheral blood Vdelta1+ controls. Because unexpected Vdelta2 sequences could lead to misinterpretation of bulk repertoire data, the authors recommended using highly purified populations and single-cell validation. Because no clustering by age or sex was seen, donors were not stratified by age or sex in the analyses.

RNA extraction was carried out with the RNeasy mini kit, and reverse transcription was then done using Superscript III. Multiplex PCR was used to generate CDR3 amplicons, with pooled V-gene forward primers and a constant-region reverse primer carrying Illumina adaptor overhangs. After gel purification, amplicons were indexed with Nextera index primers over roughly 8 extra PCR cycles and were then purified with AMPure XP beads. Libraries were sequenced on an Illumina MiSeq with paired-end 250 bp reads, dual indexing and roughly 20% PhiX spike-in. Concerning the study's data processing: FastQC was used to quality check the reads, while ea-utils fastq-join merged the TRG read pairs. Sequences were annotated with IMGT/HighV-QUEST, keeping only productive sequences with unambiguous V-gene assignment; clonotypes were defined by identical CDR3 sequence. VDJtools 1.1.1, tcR 2.2.3, Treemap and vegan Shannon diversity in R 3.4.4 were used for downstream analysis. Identical DNA sequences were merged into single rows after TCRdb reprocessed the public reads with CATT. What appears here as the V and J calls and clone size reflects TCRdb's work, not the paper's. The sample records under 80,000 delta-chain clones, about 35% of which are singletons. The leading ten clones occupy approximately 0.3% of the sample.

Thymic samples were depleted of alphabeta T cells, then CD3+ TCRVdelta1+ TCRVdelta2- thymocytes were FACS-sorted. The purity of the sorted Vdelta1+ thymocytes fell between about 98% and 99.6%. The thymic specimens were obtained from 8 paediatric patients who were undergoing corrective cardiac surgery and ranged in age from about 5 days to 16 months. Thymic tissue was dispersed and mononuclear cells isolated on a Histopaque-1077 density gradient. Staining used anti-TCRVdelta1 clone TS8.2, anti-TCRVdelta2 clone B6, anti-CD3 clone HIT3a and anti-TCRalphabeta clone IP26 antibodies. This clone was observed a handful of times. Its cognate antigen has yet to be identified. No quality values exist for individual bases; no much larger clone is one base distant. The CDR3 numbers 17 residues from cysteine through phenylalanine. Of the read, only the CDR3 DNA is kept; its 51 bases are in frame from base 1. Unmatched junction bases come to 13, with V trimmed by 3 bases and J by 4 bases. CDR1 and CDR2 (TSWWSYY, QGS) derive from the germline V gene.

The sequenced sample was Vdelta1+ gamma-delta thymocytes from the thymus. The cell subset or site label of this sample denotes: FACS-sorted CD3+ TCRalphabeta- TCRVdelta1+ TCRVdelta2- thymocytes. The clonotype comes from a boy younger than two who had congenital heart surgery. The chain is encoded by TRDV1 joined to TRDJ1, with 8 middle bases fitting TRDD3. The bases are TGTGCTCTTGGGGAGACCTACGTATGGGGGATCAGCGATAAACTCATCTTT. It translates as CALGETYVWGISDKLIF.